These 18 T cell receptor beta chains came from one sample sequenced in a study of persistence of HIV-infected CD4 T cells. These receptors have no known antigen. Lysates of CMV-infected fibroblasts at approximately 9.6 ug/mL stimulated these cells. CD40L-negative CD69-negative CD45RO-high memory CD4+ T cells were sorted as populations depleted of antigen-responding cells. The immunoSEQ assay was version 4, run in survey mode. The data were produced by immunoSEQ multiplex PCR, yet TCRdb's version contains in-frame clones alone and is incomplete. This sample has 25,000 to 30,000 clones, with 78% found just once. The sequenced sample was CD4+ T cells sorted from PBMCs after roughly 20-hour stimulation, obtained from a patient who received antiretroviral therapy. These receptors all stem from an adult woman with HIV who was CMV-seropositive.

The chain links TRBV6-2 or TRBV6-3 to TRBJ2-6; 9 positions agree with TRBD2. Germline lookup yields CDR1 MNHEY and CDR2 SVGEGT. The CDR3 loop spans 19 amino acids. V was clipped by 2 bases and J by 0 bases; unmatched bases: 8. CDR3 in DNA: TGTGCCAGCAGTTACCTCCGGACTAGCGAGAGCTCTGGGGCCAACGTCCTGACTTTC. Amino acids: CASSYLRTSESSGANVLTF.

The V call is TRBV19, the J call TRBJ1-6, with D hard to call. The CDR3 extends over 17 amino acids. V was pared by 0 bases and J by 0 bases, with 9 bases between. Germline assignment: CDR1 LNHDA and CDR2 SQIVND (reference sequence). CDR3 loop: CASSIDHMSSYNSPLHF. The CDR3 DNA follows: TGTGCCAGTAGTATAGATCATATGAGCTCCTATAATTCACCCCTCCACTTT.

In this sample, this clone is medium-sized. The chain has TRBV30 and TRBJ2-2; D remains unclear. V was pared by 4 bases and J by 7 bases, with 13 bases between. The CDR3 extends over 13 amino acids. The germline CDR1 and CDR2 sequences are GTSNPN and SVGIG (reference sequence). The CDR3 is CAWTLMGYGELFF. CDR3 nucleotide sequence: TGTGCCTGGACCCTCATGGGGTACGGGGAGCTGTTTTTT.

This clone was counted between two and nine times. The CDR3 sequence is CASSLTIRRGNQPQHF. CDR3 DNA: TGTGCCAGCAGTCTTACGATTAGACGGGGCAATCAGCCCCAGCATTTT. This chain connects TRBV27 to TRBJ1-5; D remains unclear. The V end lost 5 bases, the J end lost 2 bases, and 16 bases lay between the germline ends. The CDR3 extends over 16 amino acids. Germline CDR1 reads MNHEY; CDR2 reads SMNVEV (reference sequence).

This chain joins TRBV5-4 and TRBJ2-3; TRBD2 agrees at 15 bases. CDR3 length: 19 residues. Germline assignment: CDR1 SGHNT and CDR2 YYREEE (reference sequence). V lost 1 base to trimming and J lost 2 bases; unmatched junction nucleotides: 8. The chain's CDR3 is CASSLSIGTSGGTTDTQYF. CDR3 coding DNA: TGTGCCAGCAGCTTGTCAATCGGGACTAGCGGGGGGACCACAGATACGCAGTATTTT.

In DNA, the CDR3 is TGTGCCAGCAGTGCTTTAGCTCATCTCGGGGAGCTGTTTTTT. Translated, it gives CASSALAHLGELFF. The rearrangement uses TRBV6-2 or TRBV6-3 and TRBJ2-2, with no clear D. The CDR3 contains 14 residues. Trimming left V 5 bases short and J 7 bases short, with 14 bases between. CDR1 and CDR2 from the germline V gene are MNHEY and SVGEGT.

V usage is TRBV6-5 and J usage is TRBJ1-2; D perhaps matches TRBD1 (5 bases). Germline V lookup: CDR1 MNHEY, CDR2 SVGAGI. V was pared by 5 bases and J by 5 bases, with 12 bases between. This CDR3 has 13 amino acids. CDR3 loop: CASSRDSRYGYTF. The DNA for the CDR3 is TGTGCCAGCAGTAGAGACAGCAGATATGGCTACACCTTC.

This sequence joins TRBV12-3 or TRBV12-4 and TRBJ1-1; D ambiguous. This CDR3 has 13 amino acids. V lost 3 bases to trimming and J lost 5 bases, with 10 bases between them. DNA of the CDR3: TGTGCCAGCAGTTTCCAGGTCGAAACTGAAGCTTTCTTT. Residues: CASSFQVETEAFF.

The V gene is TRBV7-2, the J gene TRBJ2-3; D possibly uses TRBD1 or TRBD2 (5 bases each). From germline, CDR1 is SGHTA and CDR2 FQGNSA. Trimming took off 4 bases at V and 5 bases at J, with 10 bases between the two ends. This CDR3 spans 13 amino acids. The CDR3 reads CASSYGALDTQYF. DNA of the CDR3: TGTGCCAGCAGCTACGGGGCCTTAGATACGCAGTATTTT.

For the CDR3, the DNA is TGTGCCTGGAGTGAGACAGGGGGCACTGAAGCTTTCTTT. It translates to CAWSETGGTEAFF. The J gene is TRBJ1-1, the V gene TRBV30; TRBD1 matches 9 bases. Trimming removed 1 base from V and 4 bases from J; junction bases left unmatched: 1. This CDR3 is built from 13 residues. Per germline, CDR1 GTSNPN and CDR2 SVGIG (reference sequence).

This chain links TRBV19 with TRBJ1-3; possible D gene TRBD1, 6 bases. V was clipped by 3 bases and J by 0 bases, with 12 bases between them. This CDR3 region has 16 residues. The V gene's germline CDR1 is LNHDA and CDR2 SQIVND (reference sequence). The CDR3 DNA reads as TGTGCCAGTAGTATCAATCAGGGACACTCTGGAAACACCATATATTTT. Amino acid sequence: CASSINQGHSGNTIYF.

The gene calls are TRBV5-6 and TRBJ1-5; D call uncertain. V dropped 1 base and J dropped 4 bases, with 9 bases sitting between them. The CDR3 extends over 14 amino acids. The germline gives CDR1 SGHDT, CDR2 YYEEEE. The CDR3 here is CASSLKVGNQPQHF. CDR3 bases: TGTGCCAGCAGCTTGAAGGTAGGTAATCAGCCCCAGCATTTT.

Note on this clone: A much larger clone lies one base from this, so it may be a read error. Different DNA sequences within this sample yield the same CDR3. This chain links TRBV7-9 with TRBJ1-2, with a weak D call TRBD1 (5 bases). V gave up 0 bases and J gave up 8 bases, with 10 bases separating them. The CDR3 covers 13 residues. CDR1 SEHNR and CDR2 FQNEAQ come from the germline V gene (reference sequence). Here the CDR3 DNA reads TGTGCCAGCAGCTTAGCGGGCTGGGGGGGCTACACCTTC. This translates into CASSLAGWGGYTF. The whole variable domain, filled in from reference TRBV7-9 and TRBJ1-2, reads DTGVSQNPRHKITKRGQNVTFRCDPISEHNRLYWYRQTLGQGPEFLTYFQNEAQLEKSRLLSDRFSAERPKGSFSTLEIQRTEQGDSAMYLCASSLAGWGGYTFGSGTRLTVV.

The chain combines TRBV3-1 (or the pseudogene TRBV3-2) with TRBJ2-3; 11 nucleotides align to TRBD2. Germline V gene sequence: CDR1 LGHDT, CDR2 YNNKEL (reference sequence). This CDR3 is built from 15 residues. Unmatched junction bases numbered 5, after V lost 5 bases and J lost 4 bases. The CDR3 coding sequence is TGTGCCAGCAGCTCCACTAGCGGGGGAGCAGATACGCAGTATTTT. Protein product: CASSSTSGGADTQYF.

This chain links TRBV5-1 with TRBJ2-1; TRBD2 agrees at 9 bases. V lost 0 bases, J lost 5 bases, and 3 bases stayed unmatched. Germline CDR1 is SGHRS and CDR2 is YFSETQ. The CDR3 is made up of 15 amino acids. Here the CDR3 DNA reads TGCGCCAGCAGCTTGGGAGCGGGGGGTAACAATGAGCAGTTCTTC. This encodes CASSLGAGGNNEQFF.

In its sample, this clone was seen a few times. V usage is TRBV7-3 and J usage is TRBJ1-6, with D possibly being TRBD1 (5 bases). Germline CDR1 reads SGHTA; CDR2 reads FQGTGA. V was pared by 0 bases and J by 7 bases, with 10 bases between. The CDR3 runs to 15 residues. The CDR3 sequence: CASSLTAGGNSPLHF. As DNA, the CDR3 is TGTGCCAGCAGCTTAACAGCGGGGGGGAATTCACCCCTCCACTTT.

This chain connects TRBV21-1 to TRBJ2-2; the table names TRBD2, a call not compared with the DNA. TRBV21-1 is listed as a pseudogene. The CDR3 extends over 18 amino acids. CDR3 residues: CASSKGPAGSPNTGELFF. DNA for the CDR3: TGTGCCAGCAGCAAAGGCCCAGCGGGGTCACCGAACACCGGGGAGCTGTTTTTT.

This rearrangement joins TRBV13 to TRBJ2-6, with D hard to call. V lost 2 bases and J lost 4, with 12 bases in between. Germline-derived CDR1 and CDR2 are PRHDT and FYEKMQ (reference sequence). The CDR3 consists of 16 residues. As DNA, the CDR3 is TGTGCCAGCAGCTTAAACGGCGCGTCCGGGGCCAACGTCCTGACTTTC. It yields the protein CASSLNGASGANVLTF.